What follows are 3 T cell receptor beta chains derived from one specimen sequenced in a study of T-cell memory formation after mild COVID-19. TCRdb reanalysed the 5' RACE reads using MiXCR and keeps one entry per CDR3 protein. There are just over 400,000 distinct CDR3 sequences in the sample; 20% to 30% occur only once, and around 14% lies in the top ten. The material sequenced was PBMCs or a T cell subset sorted from them (not recorded which). The receptor set was obtained from an adult woman who had mild COVID-19 (a few samples of this study predate the infection). Cell type and time point are not known.

The CDR3 bases are TGTGCCAGCAGCGCTCGACTAGCGAGCGACGAGCAGTACTTC. Its protein is CASSARLASDEQYF. The genes are TRBV9 and TRBJ2-7; 8 bases are shared with TRBD2. Germline V CDR1 and CDR2: SGDLS, YYNGEE. The CDR3 is 14 residues long. Trimming removed 3 bases from V and 5 bases from J; junction bases left unmatched: 7.

This clonotype was counted a few times. The V and J genes are TRBV5-1 and TRBJ2-2; 8 bases map to TRBD2. The CDR3 runs to 17 residues. The junction had 10 bases not matched to a gene; V was cut back by 4 bases and J by 2 bases. Germline loops: CDR1 SGHRS, CDR2 YFSETQ. DNA of the CDR3: TGCGCCAGCAGCCTCACTGTAGCGGGAATAAACACCGGGGAGCTGTTTTTT. Translating it yields CASSLTVAGINTGELFF.

The rearrangement links TRBV20-1 to TRBJ1-2; D is ambiguous. V shed 2 bases and J shed 0 bases, with 7 bases lying between them. CDR3 length: 13 residues. From germline, CDR1 is DFQATT and CDR2 SNEGSKA (reference sequence). CDR3 DNA sequence: TGCAGTGCTAGAAGGGAGTCTAACTATGGCTACACCTTC. This encodes CSARRESNYGYTF.